This T cell receptor beta chain was observed in a study of blood T cells in healthy people across ages. With a J-beta primer mix and a sample-barcoded 5' primer, a second PCR ran roughly 6 to 11 cycles. MiXCR, applied by TCRdb to the 5' RACE reads, yields one record per CDR3 protein. The sample shows around 800,000 distinct CDR3 sequences, approximately 44% of them seen only once. The CDR3 is made up of 13 amino acids. Trimming took off 4 bases at V and 12 bases at J, with 15 bases between the two ends. Per germline, CDR1 MGHRA and CDR2 YSYEKL. The source of this sequence is a man in his sixties in good health. The chain links TRBV4-1 to TRBJ1-4, with D perhaps matching TRBD1 (5 bases). Sequencing was performed on blood. The CDR3 region is CASSPGPRGELFF. The CDR3 nucleotides read TGCGCCAGCAGCCCCGGGCCCCGGGGGGAACTGTTTTTT.